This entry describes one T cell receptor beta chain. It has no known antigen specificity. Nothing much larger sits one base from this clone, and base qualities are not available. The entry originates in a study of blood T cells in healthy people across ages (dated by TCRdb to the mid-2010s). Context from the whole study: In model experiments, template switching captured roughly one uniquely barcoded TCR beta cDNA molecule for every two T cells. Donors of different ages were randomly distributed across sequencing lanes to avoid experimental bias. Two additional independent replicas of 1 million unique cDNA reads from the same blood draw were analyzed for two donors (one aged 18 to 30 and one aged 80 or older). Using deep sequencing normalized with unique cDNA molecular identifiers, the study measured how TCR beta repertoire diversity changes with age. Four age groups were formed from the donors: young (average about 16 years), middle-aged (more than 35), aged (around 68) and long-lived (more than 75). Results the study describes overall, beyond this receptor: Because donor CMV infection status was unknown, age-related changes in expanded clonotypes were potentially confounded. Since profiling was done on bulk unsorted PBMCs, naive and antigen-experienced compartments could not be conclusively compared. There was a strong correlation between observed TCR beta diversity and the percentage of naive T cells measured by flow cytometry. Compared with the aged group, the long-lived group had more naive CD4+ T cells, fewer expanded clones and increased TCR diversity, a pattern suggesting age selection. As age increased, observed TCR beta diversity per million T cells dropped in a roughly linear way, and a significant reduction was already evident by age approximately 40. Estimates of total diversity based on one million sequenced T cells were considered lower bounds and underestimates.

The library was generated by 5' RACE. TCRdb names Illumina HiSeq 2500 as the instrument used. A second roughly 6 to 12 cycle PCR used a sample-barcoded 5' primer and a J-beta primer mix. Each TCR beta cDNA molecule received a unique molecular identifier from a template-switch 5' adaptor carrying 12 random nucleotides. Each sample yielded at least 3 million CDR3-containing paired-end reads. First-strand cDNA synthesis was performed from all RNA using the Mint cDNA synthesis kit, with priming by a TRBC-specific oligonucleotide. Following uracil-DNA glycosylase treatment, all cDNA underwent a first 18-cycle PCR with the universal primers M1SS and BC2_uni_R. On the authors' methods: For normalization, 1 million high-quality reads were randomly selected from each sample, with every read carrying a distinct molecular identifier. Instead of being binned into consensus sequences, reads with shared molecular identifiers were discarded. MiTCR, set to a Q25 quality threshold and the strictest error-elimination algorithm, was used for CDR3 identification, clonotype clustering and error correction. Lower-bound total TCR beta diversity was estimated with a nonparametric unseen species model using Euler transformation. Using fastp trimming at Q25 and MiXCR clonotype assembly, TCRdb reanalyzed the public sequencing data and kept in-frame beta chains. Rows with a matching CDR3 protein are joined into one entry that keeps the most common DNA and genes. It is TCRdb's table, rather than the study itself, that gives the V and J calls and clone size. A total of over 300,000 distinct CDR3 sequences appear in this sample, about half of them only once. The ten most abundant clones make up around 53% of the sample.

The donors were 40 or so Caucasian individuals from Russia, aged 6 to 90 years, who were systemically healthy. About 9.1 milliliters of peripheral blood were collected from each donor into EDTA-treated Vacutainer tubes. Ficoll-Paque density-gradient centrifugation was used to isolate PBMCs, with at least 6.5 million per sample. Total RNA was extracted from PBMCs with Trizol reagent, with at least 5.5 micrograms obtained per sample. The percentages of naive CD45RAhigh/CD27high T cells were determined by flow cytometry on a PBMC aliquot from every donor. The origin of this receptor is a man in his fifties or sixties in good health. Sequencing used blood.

The nucleotide sequence is TGTGCCACCTACGGGACGGAAAGGATTAATGAAAAACTGTTTTTT. Its coded protein is CATYGTERINEKLFF. In this chain, TRBV28 is recombined with TRBJ1-4; TRBD1 is a possible D gene, resting on 5 matching bases. Reading from cysteine to phenylalanine, the CDR3 counts 15 amino acids. Only the CDR3 part of the read is kept: 45 bases, read in frame from the first base. V is cut by 10 bases and J by 4 bases, and the space between the germline ends is 19 bases. In the germline V gene, CDR1 corresponds to MDHEN and CDR2 to SYDVKM.